The clone carrying this T cell receptor (beta chain) has only a few counts. Its antigen is still unknown. Stored at -80 C, 2 million PBMCs were the source of the unsorted libraries. Germline loops: CDR1 DFQATT, CDR2 SNEGSKA (reference sequence). The V end lost 0 bases, the J end lost 1 base, and 9 bases lay between the germline ends. The CDR3 runs to 15 residues. These data are taken from a study of neurological immune-mediated disorders. Study details: A relapsing-remitting course was seen in about 90% of the roughly 35 multiple sclerosis patients and a secondary progressive course in 3. The study, taken as a whole, reports: Levels of TCR clonal expansion peaked in HTLV-1-associated myelopathy and reached their lowest in multiple sclerosis, under those of healthy controls. There was no clinical or MRI feature that showed an association with the multiple sclerosis repertoire cluster.

MiXCR was run by TCRdb on the 5' RACE reads, yielding one entry per CDR3 protein. The sample records under 80,000 distinct CDR3 sequences, about 4.2% being singletons. This sequence originates from a man younger than 40 with multiple sclerosis. Input material: PBMCs. The rearrangement joins TRBV20-1 to TRBJ2-2; a weak D match, TRBD1 (5 bases). The CDR3 reads CSAREARGNTGELFF. The CDR3 DNA follows: TGCAGTGCTAGAGAGGCTAGGGGGAACACCGGGGAGCTGTTTTTT.